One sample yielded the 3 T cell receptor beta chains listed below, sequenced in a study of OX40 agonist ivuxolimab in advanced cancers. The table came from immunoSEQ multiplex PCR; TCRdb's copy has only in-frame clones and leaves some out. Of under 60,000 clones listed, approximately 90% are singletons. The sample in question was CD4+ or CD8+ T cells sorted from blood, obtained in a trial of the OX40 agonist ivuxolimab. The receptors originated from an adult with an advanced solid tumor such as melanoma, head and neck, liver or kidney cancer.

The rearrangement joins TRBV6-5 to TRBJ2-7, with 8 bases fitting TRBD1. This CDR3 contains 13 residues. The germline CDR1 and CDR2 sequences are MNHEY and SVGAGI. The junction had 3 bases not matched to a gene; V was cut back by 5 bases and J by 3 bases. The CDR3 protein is CASSLQGGYEQYF. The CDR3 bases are TGTGCCAGCAGTCTACAGGGGGGCTACGAGCAGTACTTC.

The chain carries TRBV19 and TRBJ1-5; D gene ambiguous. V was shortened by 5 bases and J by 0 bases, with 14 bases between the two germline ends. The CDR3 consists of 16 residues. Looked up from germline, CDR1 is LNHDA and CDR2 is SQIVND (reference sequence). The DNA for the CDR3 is TGTGCCAGTAGTCCCGAAACCTGGAATAGCAATCAGCCCCAGCATTTT. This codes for CASSPETWNSNQPQHF. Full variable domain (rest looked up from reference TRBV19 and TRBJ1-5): DGGITQSPKYLFRKEGQNVTLSCEQNLNHDAMYWYRQDPGQGLRLIYYSQIVNDFQKGDIAEGYSVSREKKESFPLTVTSAQKNPTAFYLCASSPETWNSNQPQHFGDGTRLSIL.

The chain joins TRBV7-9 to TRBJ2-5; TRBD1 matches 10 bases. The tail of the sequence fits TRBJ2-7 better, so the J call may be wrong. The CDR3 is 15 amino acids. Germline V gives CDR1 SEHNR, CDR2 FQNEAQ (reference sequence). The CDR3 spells CASSSVGQGYYEQYF. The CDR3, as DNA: TGTGCCAGCAGCTCGGTGGGACAGGGGTACTACGAGCAGTACTTC.